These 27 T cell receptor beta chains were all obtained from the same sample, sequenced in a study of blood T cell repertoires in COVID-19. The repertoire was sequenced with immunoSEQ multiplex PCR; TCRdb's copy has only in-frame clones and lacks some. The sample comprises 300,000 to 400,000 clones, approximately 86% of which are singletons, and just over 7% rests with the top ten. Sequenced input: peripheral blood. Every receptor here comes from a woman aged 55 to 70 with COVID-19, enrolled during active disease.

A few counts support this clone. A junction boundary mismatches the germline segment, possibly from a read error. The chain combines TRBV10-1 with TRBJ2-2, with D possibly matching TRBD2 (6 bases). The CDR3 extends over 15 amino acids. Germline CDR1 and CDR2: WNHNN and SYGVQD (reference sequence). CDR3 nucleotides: TGCGCCAGCAGTACCGGGACTTTCTTAACCGGCGAGCTGTTTTTT. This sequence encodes CASSTGTFLTGELFF.

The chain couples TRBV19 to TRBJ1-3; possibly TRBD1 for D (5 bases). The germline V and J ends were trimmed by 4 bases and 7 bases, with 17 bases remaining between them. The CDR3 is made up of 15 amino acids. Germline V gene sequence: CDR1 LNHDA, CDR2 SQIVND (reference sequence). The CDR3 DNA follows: TGTGCCAGTAGTACCAGCGGGACGCCAGGCAACACCATATATTTT. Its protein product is CASSTSGTPGNTIYF.

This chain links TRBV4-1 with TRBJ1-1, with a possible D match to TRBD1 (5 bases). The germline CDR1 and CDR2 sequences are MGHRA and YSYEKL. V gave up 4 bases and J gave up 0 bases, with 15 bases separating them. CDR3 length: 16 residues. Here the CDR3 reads CASSRGGGVLNTEAFF. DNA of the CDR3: TGCGCCAGCAGCCGGGGCGGTGGGGTATTGAACACTGAAGCTTTCTTT.

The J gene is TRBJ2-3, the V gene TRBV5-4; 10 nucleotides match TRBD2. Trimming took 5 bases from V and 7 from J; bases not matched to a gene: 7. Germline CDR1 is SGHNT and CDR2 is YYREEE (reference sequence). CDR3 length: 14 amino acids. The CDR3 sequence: CASRTSGGANTQYF. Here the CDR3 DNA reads TGTGCCAGCAGGACGAGCGGGGGGGCTAATACGCAGTATTTT.

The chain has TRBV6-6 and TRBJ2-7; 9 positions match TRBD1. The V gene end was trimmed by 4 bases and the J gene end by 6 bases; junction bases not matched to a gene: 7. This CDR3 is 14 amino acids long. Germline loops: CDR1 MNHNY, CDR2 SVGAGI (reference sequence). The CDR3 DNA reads TGTGCCAGCAGTTTCGAACAGGGGGCGGGCGAGCAGTACTTC. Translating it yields CASSFEQGAGEQYF.

The CDR3 nucleotides read TGTGCCAGTAGTTCCTGGTTGGACAGTCGGACCCAAGAGACCCAGTACTTC. Translated, it gives CASSSWLDSRTQETQYF. The chain recombines TRBV19 with TRBJ2-5, with D possibly being TRBD1 (6 bases). V was trimmed by 5 bases and J by 1 base, leaving 20 bases between them. The CDR3 has 17 amino acids. In germline, CDR1 is LNHDA, CDR2 SQIVND (reference sequence). Together with reference TRBV19 and TRBJ2-5, the CDR3 gives the full variable domain: DGGITQSPKYLFRKEGQNVTLSCEQNLNHDAMYWYRQDPGQGLRLIYYSQIVNDFQKGDIAEGYSVSREKKESFPLTVTSAQKNPTAFYLCASSSWLDSRTQETQYFGPGTRLLVL.

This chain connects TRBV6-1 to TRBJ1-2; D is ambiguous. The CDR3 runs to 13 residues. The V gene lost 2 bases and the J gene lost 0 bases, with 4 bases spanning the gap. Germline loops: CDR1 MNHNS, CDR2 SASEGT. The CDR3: CASSEQANYGYTF. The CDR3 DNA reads TGTGCCAGCAGTGAACAGGCTAACTATGGCTACACCTTC.

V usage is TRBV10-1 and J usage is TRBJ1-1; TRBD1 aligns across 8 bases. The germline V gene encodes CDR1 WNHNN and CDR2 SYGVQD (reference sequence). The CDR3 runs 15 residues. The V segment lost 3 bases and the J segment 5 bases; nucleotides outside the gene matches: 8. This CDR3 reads CASSDKPGQGTEAFF. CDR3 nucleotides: TGCGCCAGCAGTGATAAGCCCGGACAGGGAACTGAAGCTTTCTTT.

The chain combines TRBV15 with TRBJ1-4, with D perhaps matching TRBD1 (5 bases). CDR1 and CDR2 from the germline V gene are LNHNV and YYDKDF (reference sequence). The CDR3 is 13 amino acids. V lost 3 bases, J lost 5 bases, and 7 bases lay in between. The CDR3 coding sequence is TGTGCCACCAGCAGGGGACTAAATGAAAAACTGTTTTTT. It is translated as CATSRGLNEKLFF.

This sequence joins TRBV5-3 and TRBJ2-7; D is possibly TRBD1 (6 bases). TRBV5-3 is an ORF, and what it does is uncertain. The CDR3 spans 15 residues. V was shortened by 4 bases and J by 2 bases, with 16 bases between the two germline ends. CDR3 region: CARSTGTPAAYEQYF. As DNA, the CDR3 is TGTGCCAGAAGCACCGGGACACCCGCGGCCTACGAGCAGTACTTC.

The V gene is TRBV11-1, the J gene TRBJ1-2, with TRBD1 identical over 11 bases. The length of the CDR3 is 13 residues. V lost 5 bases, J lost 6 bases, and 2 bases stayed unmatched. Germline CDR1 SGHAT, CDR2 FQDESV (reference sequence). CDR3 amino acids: CASSRTGGDGYTF. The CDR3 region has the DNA TGTGCCAGCAGCAGGACAGGGGGCGATGGCTACACCTTC.

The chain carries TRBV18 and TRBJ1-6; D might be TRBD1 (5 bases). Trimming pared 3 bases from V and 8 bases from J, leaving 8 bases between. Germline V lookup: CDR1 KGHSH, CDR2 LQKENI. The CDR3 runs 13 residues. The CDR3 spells CASSPPGDSPLHF. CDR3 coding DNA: TGTGCCAGCTCACCCCCGGGGGATTCACCCCTCCACTTT.

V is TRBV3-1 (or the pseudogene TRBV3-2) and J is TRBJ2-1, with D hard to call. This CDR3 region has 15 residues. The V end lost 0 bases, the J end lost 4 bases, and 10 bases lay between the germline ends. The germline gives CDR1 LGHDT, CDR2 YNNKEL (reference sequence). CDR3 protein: CASSQDTLSYNEQFF. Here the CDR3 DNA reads TGTGCCAGCAGCCAAGATACCCTATCGTACAATGAGCAGTTCTTC.

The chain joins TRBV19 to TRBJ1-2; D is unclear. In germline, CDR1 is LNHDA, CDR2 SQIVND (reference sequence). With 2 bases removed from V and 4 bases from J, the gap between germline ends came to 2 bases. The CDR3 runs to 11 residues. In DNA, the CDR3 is TGTGCCAGTAGTATACTCTATGGCTACACCTTC. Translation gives CASSILYGYTF. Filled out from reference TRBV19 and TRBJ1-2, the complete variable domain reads DGGITQSPKYLFRKEGQNVTLSCEQNLNHDAMYWYRQDPGQGLRLIYYSQIVNDFQKGDIAEGYSVSREKKESFPLTVTSAQKNPTAFYLCASSILYGYTFGSGTRLTVV.

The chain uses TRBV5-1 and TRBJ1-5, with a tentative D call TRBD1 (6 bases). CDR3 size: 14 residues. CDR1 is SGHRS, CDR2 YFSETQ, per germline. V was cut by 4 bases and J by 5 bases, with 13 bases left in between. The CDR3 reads CASSTGTPDQPQHF. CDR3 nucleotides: TGCGCCAGCAGCACGGGGACACCCGATCAGCCCCAGCATTTT.

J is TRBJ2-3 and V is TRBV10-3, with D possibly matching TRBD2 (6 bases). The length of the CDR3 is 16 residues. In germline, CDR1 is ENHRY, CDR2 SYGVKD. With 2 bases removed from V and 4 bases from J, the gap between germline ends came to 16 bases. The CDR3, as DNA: TGTGCCATCAGTGAGACGGCGGGGAGGCCGCCAGATACGCAGTATTTT. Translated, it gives CAISETAGRPPDTQYF.

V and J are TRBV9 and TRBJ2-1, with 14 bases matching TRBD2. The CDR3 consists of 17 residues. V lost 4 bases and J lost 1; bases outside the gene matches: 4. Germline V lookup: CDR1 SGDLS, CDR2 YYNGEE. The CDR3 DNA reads TGTGCCAGCAGCCAAAGACTAGCGGGGGGGTCCTACAATGAGCAGTTCTTC. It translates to CASSQRLAGGSYNEQFF. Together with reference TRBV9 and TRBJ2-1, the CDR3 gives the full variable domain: DSGVTQTPKHLITATGQRVTLRCSPRSGDLSVYWYQQSLDQGLQFLIQYYNGEERAKGNILERFSAQQFPDLHSELNLSSLELGDSALYFCASSQRLAGGSYNEQFFGPGTRLTVL.

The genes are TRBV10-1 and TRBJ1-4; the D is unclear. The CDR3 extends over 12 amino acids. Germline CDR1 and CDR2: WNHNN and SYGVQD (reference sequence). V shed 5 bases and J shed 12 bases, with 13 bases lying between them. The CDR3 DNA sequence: TGCGCCAGCAGTCACCTCAGAGGTCAACTGTTTTTT. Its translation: CASSHLRGQLFF.

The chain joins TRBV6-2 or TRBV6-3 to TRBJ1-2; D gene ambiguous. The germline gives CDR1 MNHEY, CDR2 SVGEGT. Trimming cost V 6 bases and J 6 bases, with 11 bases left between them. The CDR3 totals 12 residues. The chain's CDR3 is CASSATFHGYTF. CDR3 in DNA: TGTGCCAGCAGCGCGACATTTCATGGCTACACCTTC.

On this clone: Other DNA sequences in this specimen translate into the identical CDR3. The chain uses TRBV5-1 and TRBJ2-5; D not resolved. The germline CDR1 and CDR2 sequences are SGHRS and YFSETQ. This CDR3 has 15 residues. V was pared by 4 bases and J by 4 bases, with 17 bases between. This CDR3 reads CASSPPGGVGETQYF. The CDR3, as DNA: TGCGCCAGCAGCCCGCCCGGCGGCGTGGGAGAGACCCAGTACTTC.

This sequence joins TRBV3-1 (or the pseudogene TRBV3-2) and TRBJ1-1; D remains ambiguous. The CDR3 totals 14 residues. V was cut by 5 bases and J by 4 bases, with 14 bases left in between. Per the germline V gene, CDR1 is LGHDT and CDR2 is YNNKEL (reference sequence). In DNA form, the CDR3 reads TGTGCCAGCAGCGTCAAAGGGAGATTCACTGAAGCTTTCTTT. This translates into CASSVKGRFTEAFF.

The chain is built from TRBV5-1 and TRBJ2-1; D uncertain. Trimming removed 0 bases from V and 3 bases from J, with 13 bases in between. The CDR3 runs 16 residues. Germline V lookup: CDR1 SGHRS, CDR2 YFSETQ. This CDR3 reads CASSLAGQAFYNEQFF. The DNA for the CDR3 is TGCGCCAGCAGCTTGGCCGGTCAGGCCTTCTACAATGAGCAGTTCTTC.

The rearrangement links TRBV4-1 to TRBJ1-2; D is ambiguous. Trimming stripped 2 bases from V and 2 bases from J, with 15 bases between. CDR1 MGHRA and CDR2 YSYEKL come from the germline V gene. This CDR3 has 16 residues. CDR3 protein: CASSQPPGKHNYGYTF. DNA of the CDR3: TGCGCCAGCAGCCAACCCCCAGGAAAACACAACTATGGCTACACCTTC.

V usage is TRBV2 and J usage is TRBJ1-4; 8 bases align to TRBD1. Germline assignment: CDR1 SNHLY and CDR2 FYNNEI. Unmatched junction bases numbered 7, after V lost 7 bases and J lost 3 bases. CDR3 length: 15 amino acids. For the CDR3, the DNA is TGTGCCAGCACCCGCAGGGGGCTTGCTAATGAAAAACTGTTTTTT. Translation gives CASTRRGLANEKLFF. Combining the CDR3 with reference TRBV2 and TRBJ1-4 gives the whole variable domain EPEVTQTPSHQVTQMGQEVILRCVPISNHLYFYWYRQILGQKVEFLVSFYNNEISEKSEIFDDQFSVERPDGSNFTLKIRSTKLEDSAMYFCASTRRGLANEKLFFGSGTQLSVL.

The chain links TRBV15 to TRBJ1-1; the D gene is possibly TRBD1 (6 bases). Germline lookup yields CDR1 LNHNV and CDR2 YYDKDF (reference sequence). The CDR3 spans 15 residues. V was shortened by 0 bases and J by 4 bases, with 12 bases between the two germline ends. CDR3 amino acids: CATSRDPDRTTEAFF. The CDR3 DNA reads TGTGCCACCAGCAGAGATCCCGACAGGACCACTGAAGCTTTCTTT.

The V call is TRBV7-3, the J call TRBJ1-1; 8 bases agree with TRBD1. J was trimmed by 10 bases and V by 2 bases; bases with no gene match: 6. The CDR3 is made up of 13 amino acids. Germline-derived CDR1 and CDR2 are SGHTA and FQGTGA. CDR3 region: CASSLDRGGGAFF. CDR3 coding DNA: TGTGCCAGCAGCTTAGACAGGGGAGGAGGAGCTTTCTTT.

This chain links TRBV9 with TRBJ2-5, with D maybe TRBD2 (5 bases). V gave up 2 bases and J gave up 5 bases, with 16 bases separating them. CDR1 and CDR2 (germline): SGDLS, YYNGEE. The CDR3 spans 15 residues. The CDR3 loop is CASSVAVTSGETQYF. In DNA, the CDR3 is TGTGCCAGCAGCGTGGCAGTGACTTCGGGGGAGACCCAGTACTTC.